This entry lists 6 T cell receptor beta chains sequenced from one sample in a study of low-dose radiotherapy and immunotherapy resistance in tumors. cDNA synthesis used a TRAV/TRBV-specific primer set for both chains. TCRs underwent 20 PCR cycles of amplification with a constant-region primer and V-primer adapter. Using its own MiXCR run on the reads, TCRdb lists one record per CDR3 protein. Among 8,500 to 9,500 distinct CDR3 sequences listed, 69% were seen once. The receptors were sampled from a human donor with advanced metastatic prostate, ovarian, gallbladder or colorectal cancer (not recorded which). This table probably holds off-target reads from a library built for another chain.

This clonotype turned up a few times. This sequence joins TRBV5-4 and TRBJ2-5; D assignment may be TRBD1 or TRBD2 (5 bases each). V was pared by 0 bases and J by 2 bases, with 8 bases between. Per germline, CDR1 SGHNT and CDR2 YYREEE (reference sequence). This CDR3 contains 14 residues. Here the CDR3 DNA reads TGTGCCAGCAGCTTGGCCGGGGCACAAGAGACCCAGTACTTC. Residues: CASSLAGAQETQYF.

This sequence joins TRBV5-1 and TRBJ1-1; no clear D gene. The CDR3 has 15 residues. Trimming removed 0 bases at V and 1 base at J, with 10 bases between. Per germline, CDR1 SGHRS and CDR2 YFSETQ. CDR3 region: CASSLAADRNTEAFF. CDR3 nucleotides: TGCGCCAGCAGCTTGGCGGCAGACCGGAACACTGAAGCTTTCTTT.

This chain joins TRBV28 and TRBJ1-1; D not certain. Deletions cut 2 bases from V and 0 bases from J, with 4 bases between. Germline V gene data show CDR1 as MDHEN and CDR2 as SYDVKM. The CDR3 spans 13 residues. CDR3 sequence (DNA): TGTGCCAGCAGTTTACCTATGAACACTGAAGCTTTCTTT. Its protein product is CASSLPMNTEAFF.

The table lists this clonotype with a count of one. The CDR3 protein is CASSWVGSEQFF. DNA of the CDR3: TGTGCCAGCAGTTGGGTGGGAAGTGAGCAGTTCTTC. V gene TRBV6-2 or TRBV6-3 combines with J gene TRBJ2-1; D not resolved. Trimming stripped 4 bases from V and 9 bases from J, with 10 bases between. Germline CDR1 MNHEY, CDR2 SVGEGT. This CDR3 has 12 residues.

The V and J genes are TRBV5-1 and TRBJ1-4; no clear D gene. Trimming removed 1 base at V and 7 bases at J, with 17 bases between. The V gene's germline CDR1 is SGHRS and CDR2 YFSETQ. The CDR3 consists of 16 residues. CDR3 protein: CASSLSSRQAGEKLFF. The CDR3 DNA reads TGCGCCAGCAGCTTGTCCTCTCGACAAGCGGGTGAAAAACTGTTTTTT.

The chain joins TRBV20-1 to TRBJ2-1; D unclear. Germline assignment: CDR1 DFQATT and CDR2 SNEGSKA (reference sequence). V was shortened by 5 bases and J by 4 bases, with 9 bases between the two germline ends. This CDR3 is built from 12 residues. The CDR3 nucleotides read TGCAGTGCTCCCCACTCGTACAATGAGCAGTTCTTC. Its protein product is CSAPHSYNEQFF.